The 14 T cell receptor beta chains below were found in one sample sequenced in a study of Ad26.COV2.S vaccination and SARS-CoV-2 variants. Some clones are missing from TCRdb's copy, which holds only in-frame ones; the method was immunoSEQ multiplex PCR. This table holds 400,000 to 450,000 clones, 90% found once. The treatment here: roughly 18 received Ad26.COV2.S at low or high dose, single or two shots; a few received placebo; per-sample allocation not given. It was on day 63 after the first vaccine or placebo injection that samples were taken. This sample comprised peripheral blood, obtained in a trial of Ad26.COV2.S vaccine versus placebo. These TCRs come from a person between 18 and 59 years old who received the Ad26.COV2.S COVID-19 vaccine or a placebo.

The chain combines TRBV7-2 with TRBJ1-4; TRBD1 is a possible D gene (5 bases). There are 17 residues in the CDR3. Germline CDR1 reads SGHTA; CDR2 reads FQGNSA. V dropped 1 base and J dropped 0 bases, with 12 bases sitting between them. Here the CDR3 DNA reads TGTGCCAGCAGCTTAGGCAGGGACGATGCAACTAATGAAAAACTGTTTTTT. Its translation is CASSLGRDDATNEKLFF. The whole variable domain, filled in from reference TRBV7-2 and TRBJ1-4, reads GAGVSQSPSNKVTEKGKDVELRCDPISGHTALYWYRQSLGQGLEFLIYFQGNSAPDKSGLPSDRFSAERTGGSVSTLTIQRTQQEDSAVYLCASSLGRDDATNEKLFFGSGTQLSVL.

The CDR3 coding sequence is TGTGCCAGCAGCCCCGGACGCGGCAATGAGCAGTTCTTC. Protein: CASSPGRGNEQFF. This chain uses TRBV5-6 with TRBJ2-1; D call uncertain. Per germline, CDR1 SGHDT and CDR2 YYEEEE. CDR3 length: 13 residues. V was shortened by 4 bases and J by 6 bases, with 11 bases between the two germline ends. The entire variable domain, with the rest obtained from reference TRBV5-6 and TRBJ2-1, is as follows: DAGVTQSPTHLIKTRGQQVTLRCSPKSGHDTVSWYQQALGQGPQFIFQYYEEEERQRGNFPDRFSGHQFPNYSSELNVNALLLGDSALYLCASSPGRGNEQFFGPGTRLTVL.

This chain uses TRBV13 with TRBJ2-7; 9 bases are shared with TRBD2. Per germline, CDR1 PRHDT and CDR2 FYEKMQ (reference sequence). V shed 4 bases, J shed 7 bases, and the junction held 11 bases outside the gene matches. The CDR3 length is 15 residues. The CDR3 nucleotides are TGTGCCAGCAGCTGGTTAGCGGGAGAGCCGGGGGAGCAGTACTTC. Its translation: CASSWLAGEPGEQYF.

DNA for the CDR3: TGTGCCAGCAGCGAGCGGGACCCCACAGATACGCAGTATTTT. This encodes CASSERDPTDTQYF. The chain has TRBV7-9 and TRBJ2-3; 7 nucleotides align to TRBD2. The CDR3 contains 14 residues. With V trimmed by 5 bases and J by 2 bases, 4 bases remained unmatched. Germline V gene sequence: CDR1 SEHNR, CDR2 FQNEAQ (reference sequence).

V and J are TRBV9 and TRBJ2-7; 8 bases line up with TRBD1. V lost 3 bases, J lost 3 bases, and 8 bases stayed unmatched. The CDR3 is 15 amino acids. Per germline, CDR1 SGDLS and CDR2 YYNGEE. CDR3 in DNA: TGTGCCAGCAGCGCGTTCCCGGGACAGGACTACGAGCAGTACTTC. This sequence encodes CASSAFPGQDYEQYF.

CDR3 DNA: TGCGCCAGCAGCCGGGACAGGGGAGACACTGAAGCTTTCTTT. Protein: CASSRDRGDTEAFF. The chain joins TRBV5-1 to TRBJ1-1, with 10 bases fitting TRBD1. V lost 4 bases, J lost 3 bases, and 3 bases stayed unmatched. CDR3 length: 14 residues. Germline CDR1 SGHRS, CDR2 YFSETQ.

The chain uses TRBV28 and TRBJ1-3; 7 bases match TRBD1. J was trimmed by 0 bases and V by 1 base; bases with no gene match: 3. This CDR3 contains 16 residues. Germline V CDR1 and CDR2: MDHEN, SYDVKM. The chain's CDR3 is CASSLSRGYSGNTIYF. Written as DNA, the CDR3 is TGTGCCAGCAGTTTATCCAGGGGGTACTCTGGAAACACCATATATTTT.

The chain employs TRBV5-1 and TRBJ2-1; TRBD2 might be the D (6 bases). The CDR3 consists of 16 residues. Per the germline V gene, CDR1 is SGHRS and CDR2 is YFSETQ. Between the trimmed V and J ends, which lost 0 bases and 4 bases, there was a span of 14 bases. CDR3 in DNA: TGCGCCAGCAGCTTGGGGGCAACGGGAGTATACAATGAGCAGTTCTTC. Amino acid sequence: CASSLGATGVYNEQFF.

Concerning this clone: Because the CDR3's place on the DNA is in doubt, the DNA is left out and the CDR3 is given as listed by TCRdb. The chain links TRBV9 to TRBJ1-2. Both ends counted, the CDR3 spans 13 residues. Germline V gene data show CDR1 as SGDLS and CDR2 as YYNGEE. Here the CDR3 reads CASSVATGISWTF.

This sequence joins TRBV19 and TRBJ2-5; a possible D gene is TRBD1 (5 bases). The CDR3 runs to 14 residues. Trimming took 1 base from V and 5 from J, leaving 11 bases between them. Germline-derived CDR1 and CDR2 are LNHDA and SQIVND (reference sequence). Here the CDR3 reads CASSIGTRVETQYF. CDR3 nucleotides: TGTGCCAGTAGTATAGGGACAAGGGTTGAGACCCAGTACTTC.

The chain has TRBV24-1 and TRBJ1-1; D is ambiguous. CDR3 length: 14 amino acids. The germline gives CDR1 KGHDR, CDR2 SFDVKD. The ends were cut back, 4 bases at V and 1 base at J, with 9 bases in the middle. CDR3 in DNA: TGTGCCACCAGTGAGGGAAGTTCGAACACTGAAGCTTTCTTT. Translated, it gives CATSEGSSNTEAFF.

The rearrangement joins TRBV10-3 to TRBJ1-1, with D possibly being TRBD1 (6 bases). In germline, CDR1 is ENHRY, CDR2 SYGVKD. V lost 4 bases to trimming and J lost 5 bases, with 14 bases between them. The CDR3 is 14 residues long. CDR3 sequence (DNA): TGTGCCATCAGTGTCGGGGGGGCTGGAACTGAAGCTTTCTTT. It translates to CAISVGGAGTEAFF.

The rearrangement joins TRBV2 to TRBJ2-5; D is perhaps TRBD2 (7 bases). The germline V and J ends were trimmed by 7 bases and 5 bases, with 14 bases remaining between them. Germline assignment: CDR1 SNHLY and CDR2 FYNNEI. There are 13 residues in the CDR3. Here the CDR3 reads CASTKGGLETQYF. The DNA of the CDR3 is TGTGCCAGCACGAAGGGGGGGCTGGAGACCCAGTACTTC.

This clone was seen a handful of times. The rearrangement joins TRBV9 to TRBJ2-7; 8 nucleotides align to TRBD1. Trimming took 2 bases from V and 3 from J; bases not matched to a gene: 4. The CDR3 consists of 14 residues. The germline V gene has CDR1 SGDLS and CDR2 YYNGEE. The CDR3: CASSVNTGGYEQYF. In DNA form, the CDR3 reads TGTGCCAGCAGCGTGAACACAGGGGGCTACGAGCAGTACTTC.